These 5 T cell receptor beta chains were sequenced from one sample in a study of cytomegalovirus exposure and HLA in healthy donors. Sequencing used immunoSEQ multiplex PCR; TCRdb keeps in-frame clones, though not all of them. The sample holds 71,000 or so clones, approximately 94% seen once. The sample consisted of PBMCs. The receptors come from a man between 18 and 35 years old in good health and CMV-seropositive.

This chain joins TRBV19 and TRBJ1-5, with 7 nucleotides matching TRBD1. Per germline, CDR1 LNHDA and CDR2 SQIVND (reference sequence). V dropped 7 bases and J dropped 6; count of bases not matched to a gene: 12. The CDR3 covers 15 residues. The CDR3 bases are TGTGCCAGTAATAAACAGGGGAGGTTGTCTCAGCCCCAGCATTTT. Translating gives CASNKQGRLSQPQHF. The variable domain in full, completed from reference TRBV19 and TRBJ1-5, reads DGGITQSPKYLFRKEGQNVTLSCEQNLNHDAMYWYRQDPGQGLRLIYYSQIVNDFQKGDIAEGYSVSREKKESFPLTVTSAQKNPTAFYLCASNKQGRLSQPQHFGDGTRLSIL.

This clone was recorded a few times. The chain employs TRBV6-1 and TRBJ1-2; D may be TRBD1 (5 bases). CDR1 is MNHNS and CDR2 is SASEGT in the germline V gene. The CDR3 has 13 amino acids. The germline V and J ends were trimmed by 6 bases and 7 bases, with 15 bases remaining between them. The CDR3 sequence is CASSPGGTSGYTF. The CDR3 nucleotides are TGTGCCAGCAGCCCGGGAGGGACGTCTGGCTACACCTTC.

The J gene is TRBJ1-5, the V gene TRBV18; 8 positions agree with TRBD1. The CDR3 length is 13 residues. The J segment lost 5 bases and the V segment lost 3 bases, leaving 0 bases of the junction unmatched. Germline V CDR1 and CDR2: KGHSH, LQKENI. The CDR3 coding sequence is TGTGCCAGCTCACCGGACAGGGATCAGCCCCAGCATTTT. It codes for CASSPDRDQPQHF.

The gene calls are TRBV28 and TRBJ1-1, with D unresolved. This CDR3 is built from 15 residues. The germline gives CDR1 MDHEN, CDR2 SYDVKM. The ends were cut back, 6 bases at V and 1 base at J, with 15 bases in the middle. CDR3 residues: CASSSLSIRNTEAFF. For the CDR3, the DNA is TGTGCCAGCAGCTCGTTAAGCATCCGGAACACTGAAGCTTTCTTT.

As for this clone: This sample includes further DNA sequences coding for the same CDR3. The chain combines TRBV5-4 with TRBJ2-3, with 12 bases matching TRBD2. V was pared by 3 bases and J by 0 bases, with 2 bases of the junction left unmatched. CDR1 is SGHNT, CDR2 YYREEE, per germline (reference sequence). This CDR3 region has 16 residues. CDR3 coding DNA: TGTGCCAGCAGCTCTGGACTAGCGGGAAGCACAGATACGCAGTATTTT. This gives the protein CASSSGLAGSTDTQYF.